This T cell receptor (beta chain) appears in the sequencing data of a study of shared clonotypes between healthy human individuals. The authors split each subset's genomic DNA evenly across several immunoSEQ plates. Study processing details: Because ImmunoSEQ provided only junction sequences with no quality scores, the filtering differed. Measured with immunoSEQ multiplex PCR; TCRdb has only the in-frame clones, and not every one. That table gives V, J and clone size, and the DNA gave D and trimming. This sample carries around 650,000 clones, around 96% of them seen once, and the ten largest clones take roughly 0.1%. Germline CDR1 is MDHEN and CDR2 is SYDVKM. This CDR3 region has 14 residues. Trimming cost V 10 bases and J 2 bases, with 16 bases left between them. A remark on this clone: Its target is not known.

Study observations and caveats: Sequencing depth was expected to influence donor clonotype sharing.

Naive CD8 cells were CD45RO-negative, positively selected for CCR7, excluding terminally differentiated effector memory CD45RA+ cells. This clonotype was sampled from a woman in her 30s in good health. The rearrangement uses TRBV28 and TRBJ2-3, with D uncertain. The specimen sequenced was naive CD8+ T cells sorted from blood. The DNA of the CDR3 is TGTGCCACCAGACCGTACCTCGCCACAGATACGCAGTATTTT. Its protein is CATRPYLATDTQYF.